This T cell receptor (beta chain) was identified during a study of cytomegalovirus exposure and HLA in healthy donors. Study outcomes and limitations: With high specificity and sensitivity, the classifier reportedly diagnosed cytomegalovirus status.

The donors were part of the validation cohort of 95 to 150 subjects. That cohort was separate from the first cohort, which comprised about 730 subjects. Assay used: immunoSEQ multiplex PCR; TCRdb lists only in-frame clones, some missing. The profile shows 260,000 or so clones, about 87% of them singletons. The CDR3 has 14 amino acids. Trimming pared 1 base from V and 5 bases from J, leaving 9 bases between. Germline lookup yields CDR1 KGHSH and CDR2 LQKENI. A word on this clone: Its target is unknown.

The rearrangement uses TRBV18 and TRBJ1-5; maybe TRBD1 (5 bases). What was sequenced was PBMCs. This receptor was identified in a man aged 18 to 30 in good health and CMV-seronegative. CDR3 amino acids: CASSPLGDYQPQHF. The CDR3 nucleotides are TGTGCCAGCTCACCACTGGGGGACTATCAGCCCCAGCATTTT.